The present entry profiles one T cell receptor (beta chain) with its context. These data belong to a study of blood T cell repertoires in COVID-19. On the study more broadly: From T cells, B-cell-depleted T cells, or PBMCs came the material, which was cDNA or gDNA.

As handled by the study authors: Amplifying reference gene primers gave estimates of nucleated cell counts. Some clones are missing from TCRdb's copy, which holds only in-frame ones; the method was immunoSEQ multiplex PCR. V and J calls and clone size are copied from that table; D and trimming were computed from the DNA. This sample has 60,000 to 65,000 clones; 78% occur once, and the top ten carry more than 13%. The germline gives CDR1 MNHEY, CDR2 SMNVEV (reference sequence). V gave up 6 bases and J gave up 5 bases; unmatched junction bases: 10. This CDR3 has 15 amino acids. The sample was peripheral blood. The receptor was isolated from a man in his 60s with COVID-19, enrolled during active disease. The chain is built from TRBV27 and TRBJ2-1, with 7 bases that match TRBD2. Here the CDR3 reads CASSPPASGNNEQFF. The CDR3 region has the DNA TGTGCCAGCAGCCCGCCGGCTAGCGGCAACAATGAGCAGTTCTTC.